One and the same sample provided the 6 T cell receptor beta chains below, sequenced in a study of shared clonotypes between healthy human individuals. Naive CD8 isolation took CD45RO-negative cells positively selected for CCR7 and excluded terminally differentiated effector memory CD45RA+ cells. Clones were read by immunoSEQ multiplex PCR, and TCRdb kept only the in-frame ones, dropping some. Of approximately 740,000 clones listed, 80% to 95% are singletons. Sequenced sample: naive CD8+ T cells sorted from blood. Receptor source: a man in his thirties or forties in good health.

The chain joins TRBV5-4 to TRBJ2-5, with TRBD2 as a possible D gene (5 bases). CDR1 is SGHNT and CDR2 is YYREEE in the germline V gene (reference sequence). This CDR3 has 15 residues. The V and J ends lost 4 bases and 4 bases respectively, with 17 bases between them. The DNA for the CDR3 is TGTGCCAGCAGCACCAGAGACGGGGATTTAGAGACCCAGTACTTC. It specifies CASSTRDGDLETQYF. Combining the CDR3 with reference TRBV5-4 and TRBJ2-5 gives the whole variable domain ETGVTQSPTHLIKTRGQQVTLRCSSQSGHNTVSWYQQALGQGPQFIFQYYREEENGRGNFPPRFSGLQFPNYSSELNVNALELDDSALYLCASSTRDGDLETQYFGPGTRLLVL.

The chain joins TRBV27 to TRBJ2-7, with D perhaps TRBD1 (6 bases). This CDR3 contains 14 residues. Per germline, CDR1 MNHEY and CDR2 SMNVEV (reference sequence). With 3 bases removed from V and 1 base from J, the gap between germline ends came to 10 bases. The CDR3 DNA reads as TGTGCCAGCAGTTTTTTGGGACATTCCTACGAGCAGTACTTC. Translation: CASSFLGHSYEQYF.

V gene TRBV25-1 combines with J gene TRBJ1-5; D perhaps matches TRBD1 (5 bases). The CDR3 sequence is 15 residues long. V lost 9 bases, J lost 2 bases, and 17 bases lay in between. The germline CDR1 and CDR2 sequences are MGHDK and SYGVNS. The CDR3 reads CASREQGSGNQPQHF. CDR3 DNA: TGTGCCAGTAGAGAGCAGGGTTCGGGCAATCAGCCCCAGCATTTT.

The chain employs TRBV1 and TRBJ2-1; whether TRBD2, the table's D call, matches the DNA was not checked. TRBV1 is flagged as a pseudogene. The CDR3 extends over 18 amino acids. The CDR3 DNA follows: TGCACCAGCAGCCAAGATCTGGCGGCTAGCGGGCTATACAATGAGCAGTTCTTC. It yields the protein CTSSQDLAASGLYNEQFF.

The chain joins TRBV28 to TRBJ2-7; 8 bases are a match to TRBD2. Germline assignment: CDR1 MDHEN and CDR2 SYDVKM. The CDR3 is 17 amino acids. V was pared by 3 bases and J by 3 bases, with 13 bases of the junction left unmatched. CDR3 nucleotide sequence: TGTGCCAGCAGTTTTCGTGATGAACGGGAGGGCCTCTACGAGCAGTACTTC. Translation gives CASSFRDEREGLYEQYF.

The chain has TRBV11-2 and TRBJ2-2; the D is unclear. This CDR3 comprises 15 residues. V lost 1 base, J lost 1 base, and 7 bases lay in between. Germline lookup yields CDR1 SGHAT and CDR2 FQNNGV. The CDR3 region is CASSLAAGNTGELFF. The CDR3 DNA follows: TGTGCCAGCAGCTTAGCCGCTGGGAACACCGGGGAGCTGTTTTTT.